This record looks at one T cell receptor beta chain sequence and its context. The data are from a study of graft-versus-host responses after intestinal transplantation. The CDR3 contains 14 residues. Unmatched junction bases numbered 7, after V lost 6 bases and J lost 5 bases. The germline gives CDR1 MDHEN, CDR2 SYDVKM. The method was immunoSEQ multiplex PCR; TCRdb's version includes in-frame clones alone and lacks a portion of them. This repertoire shows some 21,000 clones, 55% to 65% found once; its top ten account for under 1.2%. Sample: alloreactive CD4+ T cells from a mixed lymphocyte reaction culture, taken before intestinal transplant. Subset described: CFSE-low proliferating T cells sorted from approximately 6-day pre-transplant mixed lymphocyte reaction (GvH or HvG direction). This receptor was identified in a human patient who received an intestinal transplant. This sequence joins TRBV28 and TRBJ1-1; the match to TRBD1 covers 9 bases. The chain's CDR3 is CASSRTGAGTEAFF. For the CDR3, the DNA is TGTGCCAGCAGCCGGACAGGGGCGGGGACTGAAGCTTTCTTT. The variable domain in full, with the rest retrieved from reference TRBV28 and TRBJ1-1, is DVKVTQSSRYLVKRTGEKVFLECVQDMDHENMFWYRQDPGLGLRLIYFSYDVKMKEKGDIPEGYSVSREKKERFSLILESASTNQTSMYLCASSRTGAGTEAFFGQGTRLTVV.